This T cell receptor (beta chain) was documented in a study of blood T cell repertoires in COVID-19. At the level of the study: Some COVID-19 samples were acute and others convalescent; all came from the United States, Italy and Spain. The analysed material was cDNA or gDNA that came from T cells, B-cell-depleted T cells, or PBMCs.

Trimming took 0 bases from V and 4 from J; bases not matched to a gene: 6. From germline, CDR1 is SGHTA and CDR2 FQGNSA. The CDR3 loop spans 18 amino acids. How the authors handled the data: Reference gene primer amplification yielded estimated nucleated cell counts. Here immunoSEQ multiplex PCR was the method, and the copy in TCRdb shows in-frame clones only, minus some. D and trimming were read from the DNA, whereas the V and J calls and clone size are those reported in that table. The sample shows 150,000 to 200,000 clones, roughly 90% of them seen only once. The sequence derives from a man in his sixties with active or convalescent COVID-19. Sequencing input: peripheral blood. This chain links TRBV7-2 with TRBJ1-4; TRBD1 matches 12 bases. This CDR3 is CASSLARDRGHNNEKLFF. CDR3 nucleotide sequence: TGTGCCAGCAGCTTAGCGAGGGACAGGGGGCATAATAATGAAAAACTGTTTTTT.